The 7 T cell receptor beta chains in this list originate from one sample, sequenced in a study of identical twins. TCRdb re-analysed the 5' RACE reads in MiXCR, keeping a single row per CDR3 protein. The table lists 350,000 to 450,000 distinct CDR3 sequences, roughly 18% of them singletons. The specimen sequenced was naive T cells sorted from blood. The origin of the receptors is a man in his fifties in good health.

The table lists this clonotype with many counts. CDR3 DNA: TGTGCCAGCAGCCCAAGCGGGGAGAGCACAGATACGCAGTATTTT. As protein: CASSPSGESTDTQYF. The chain couples TRBV28 to TRBJ2-3; 7 bases map to TRBD2. Germline V gene sequence: CDR1 MDHEN, CDR2 SYDVKM. The CDR3 is 15 residues long. With V trimmed by 6 bases and J by 0 bases, 6 bases remained unmatched.

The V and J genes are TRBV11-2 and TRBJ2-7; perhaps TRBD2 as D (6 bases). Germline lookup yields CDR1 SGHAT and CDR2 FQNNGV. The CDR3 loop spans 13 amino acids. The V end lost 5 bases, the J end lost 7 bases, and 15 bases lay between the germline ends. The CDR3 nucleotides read TGTGCCAGCAGCCCAAGTTATGGGGGGGAGCAGTACTTC. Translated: CASSPSYGGEQYF.

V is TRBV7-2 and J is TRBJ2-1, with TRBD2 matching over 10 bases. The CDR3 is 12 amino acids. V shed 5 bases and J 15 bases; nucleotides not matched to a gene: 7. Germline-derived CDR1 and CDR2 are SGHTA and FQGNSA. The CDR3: CASSMSGGARFF. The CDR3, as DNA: TGTGCCAGCAGCATGAGCGGGGGGGCTCGGTTCTTC.

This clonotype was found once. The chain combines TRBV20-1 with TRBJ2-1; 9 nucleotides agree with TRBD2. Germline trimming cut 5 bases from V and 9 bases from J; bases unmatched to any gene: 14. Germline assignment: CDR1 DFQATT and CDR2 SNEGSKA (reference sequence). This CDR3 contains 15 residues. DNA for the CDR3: TGCAGTGCTGAACCGGGACTAGCTGTTTTGGGTGAGCAGTTCTTC. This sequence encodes CSAEPGLAVLGEQFF.

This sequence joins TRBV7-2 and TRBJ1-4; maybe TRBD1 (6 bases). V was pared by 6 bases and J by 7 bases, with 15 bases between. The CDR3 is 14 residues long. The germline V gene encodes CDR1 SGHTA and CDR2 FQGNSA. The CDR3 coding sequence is TGTGCCAGCAGTCCCTTTTTACAGGGTGAAAAACTGTTTTTT. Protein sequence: CASSPFLQGEKLFF.

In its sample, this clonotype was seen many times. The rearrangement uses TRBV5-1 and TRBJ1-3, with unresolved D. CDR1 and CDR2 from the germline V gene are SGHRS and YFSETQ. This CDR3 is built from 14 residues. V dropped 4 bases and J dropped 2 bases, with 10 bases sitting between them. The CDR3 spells CASSASRAGNTIYF. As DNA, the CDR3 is TGCGCCAGCAGCGCCTCTCGGGCTGGAAACACCATATATTTT.

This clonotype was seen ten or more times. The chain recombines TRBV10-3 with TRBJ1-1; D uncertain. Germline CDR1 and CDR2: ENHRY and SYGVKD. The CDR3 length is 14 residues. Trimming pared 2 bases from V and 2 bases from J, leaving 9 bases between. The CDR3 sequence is CAISERGVNTEAFF. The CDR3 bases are TGTGCCATCAGTGAGCGCGGGGTAAACACTGAAGCTTTCTTT.